The 22 T cell receptor beta chains below were found in one sample sequenced in a study of blood T cells in healthy people across ages. It was with a sample-barcoded 5' primer and a J-beta primer mix that a second PCR of roughly 6 to 12 cycles was run. Each CDR3 protein gets one entry after TCRdb re-called the 5' RACE reads with MiXCR. The sample shows about 1.8 million distinct CDR3 sequences, just under 50% of them seen only once. The sample was blood. The receptor source for this set is a woman between 40 and 55 years old in good health.

This clonotype has only a few counts. CDR3 nucleotide sequence: TGTGCCAGCAGTTACTCACGGGACAAGCTCCGCGGAGAGACCCAGTACTTC. Translating gives CASSYSRDKLRGETQYF. V and J are TRBV6-5 and TRBJ2-5; D may be TRBD1 (6 bases). The length of the CDR3 is 17 residues. V was clipped by 0 bases and J by 4 bases, with 18 bases between them. CDR1 and CDR2 (germline): MNHEY, SVGAGI.

The J gene is TRBJ2-3, the V gene TRBV10-3; TRBD1 matches at 7 bases. The V segment lost 10 bases and the J segment 0 bases; nucleotides outside the gene matches: 10. Germline CDR1 is ENHRY and CDR2 is SYGVKD. The CDR3 totals 15 residues. This chain's CDR3 is CATGQALTSTDTQYF. The DNA of the CDR3 is TGTGCCACCGGACAGGCCTTGACTAGCACAGATACGCAGTATTTT.

There are a few counts of this clonotype. The chain joins TRBV20-1 to TRBJ2-4; D unclear. The V end lost 0 bases, the J end lost 0 bases, and 9 bases lay between the germline ends. The CDR3 has 15 residues. Germline values: CDR1 DFQATT, CDR2 SNEGSKA (reference sequence). The CDR3 is CSARDRELAKNIQYF. CDR3 sequence (DNA): TGCAGTGCTAGAGATCGCGAACTAGCCAAAAACATTCAGTACTTC.

The chain carries TRBV20-1 and TRBJ1-6; a possible D gene is TRBD1 (6 bases). Germline V gives CDR1 DFQATT, CDR2 SNEGSKA (reference sequence). The length of the CDR3 is 14 residues. The V gene lost 1 base and the J gene lost 10 bases, with 14 bases spanning the gap. In nucleotides, the CDR3 is TGCAGTGCTAGAGTGGTACAGGGCGAATCACCCCTCCACTTT. Its protein product is CSARVVQGESPLHF.

This clonotype was seen once. CDR3 coding DNA: TGCAGTGCTAGTGTTCCCGACGAAAGGCGAAGGGAGACCCAGTACTTC. It is translated as CSASVPDERRRETQYF. The V and J genes are TRBV20-1 and TRBJ2-4; D uncertain. The J call may be wrong; the DNA end is better matched by TRBJ2-5. Germline V gene data show CDR1 as DFQATT and CDR2 as SNEGSKA (reference sequence). The length of the CDR3 is 16 residues.

The chain couples TRBV12-3 or TRBV12-4 to TRBJ2-5; 7 positions match TRBD1. J was trimmed by 5 bases and V by 6 bases; bases with no gene match: 6. The CDR3 extends over 13 amino acids. The CDR3 DNA reads TGTGCCAGCAGGGGGACAGTTTCCGAGACCCAGTACTTC. Its protein is CASRGTVSETQYF.

This clonotype showed up just a few times. The V gene is TRBV13, the J gene TRBJ1-1, with 9 positions matching TRBD1. J gave up 3 bases and V 2 bases, and 4 bases lay outside the gene matches. This CDR3 is 15 amino acids long. The germline V gene has CDR1 PRHDT and CDR2 FYEKMQ (reference sequence). Written as DNA, the CDR3 is TGTGCCAGCAGCTTACAACAGGGGGCACACACTGAAGCTTTCTTT. The encoded protein is CASSLQQGAHTEAFF.

The rearrangement uses TRBV28 and TRBJ2-5, with 7 bases aligning to TRBD1. Germline CDR1 MDHEN, CDR2 SYDVKM. The CDR3 is 13 residues long. J gave up 12 bases and V 5 bases, and 12 bases lay outside the gene matches. The CDR3, as DNA: TGTGCCAGCAGTACTCCAACAGGGGACATCGAGTACTTC. Translating gives CASSTPTGDIEYF.

The chain combines TRBV12-3 or TRBV12-4 with TRBJ2-1; 9 bases agree with TRBD2. The CDR3 runs 15 residues. The V segment lost 7 bases and the J segment 5 bases; nucleotides outside the gene matches: 9. The CDR3 loop is CASKIAGARHNEQFF. As DNA, the CDR3 is TGTGCCAGCAAGATAGCGGGGGCTCGCCACAATGAGCAGTTCTTC.

The chain combines TRBV7-9 with TRBJ1-6; unclear D gene. Trimming removed 0 bases at V and 0 bases at J, with 9 bases between. Germline CDR1 SEHNR, CDR2 FQNEAQ (reference sequence). This CDR3 contains 17 residues. DNA of the CDR3: TGTGCCAGCAGCTTAGCGAAGGAGAGCTCCTATAATTCACCCCTCCACTTT. Amino acid sequence: CASSLAKESSYNSPLHF.

This clonotype was detected only a few times. The chain joins TRBV5-1 to TRBJ2-7; TRBD1 matches 8 bases. Germline CDR1 is SGHRS and CDR2 is YFSETQ. CDR3 length equals 16 residues. J gave up 4 bases and V 3 bases, and 12 bases lay outside the gene matches. For the CDR3, the DNA is TGCGCCAGCAGCTCCGGACAGGGAATATTGGGGTACGAGCAGTACTTC. This translates into CASSSGQGILGYEQYF.

The J gene is TRBJ1-5, the V gene TRBV19; D might be TRBD1 (6 bases). This CDR3 has 14 amino acids. CDR1 and CDR2 from the germline V gene are LNHDA and SQIVND (reference sequence). The germline V and J ends were trimmed by 5 bases and 4 bases, with 12 bases remaining between them. CDR3 protein: CASSPRTENQPQHF. CDR3 DNA: TGTGCCAGTAGTCCCCGGACAGAAAATCAGCCCCAGCATTTT. The variable domain in full, completed from reference TRBV19 and TRBJ1-5, reads DGGITQSPKYLFRKEGQNVTLSCEQNLNHDAMYWYRQDPGQGLRLIYYSQIVNDFQKGDIAEGYSVSREKKESFPLTVTSAQKNPTAFYLCASSPRTENQPQHFGDGTRLSIL.

CDR3 sequence (DNA): TGTGCCACCAGCAGAGAGGCGGGGATGGGGCAGTATTTT. Its translation: CATSREAGMGQYF. The chain is built from TRBV15 and TRBJ2-3; weak D call: TRBD2 (6 bases). CDR1 LNHNV and CDR2 YYDKDF come from the germline V gene (reference sequence). Trimming cost V 0 bases and J 11 bases, with 12 bases left between them. This CDR3 is 13 amino acids long.

V and J are TRBV7-2 and TRBJ2-7, with 8 bases identical to TRBD1. The DNA matches TRBJ2-5 better at its end, which makes the J call doubtful. The germline gives CDR1 SGHTA, CDR2 FQGNSA. CDR3 length equals 15 residues. CDR3 sequence reads: CASSPQAGGAETQYF. Here the CDR3 DNA reads TGTGCCAGCAGCCCCCAAGCAGGGGGCGCGGAGACCCAGTACTTC.

J is TRBJ1-1 and V is TRBV4-3; D is ambiguous. CDR1 is LGHNA, CDR2 YSLEER, per germline. The CDR3 runs 15 residues. V was pared by 0 bases and J by 2 bases, with 10 bases between. The CDR3 coding sequence is TGCGCCAGCAGCCAAGATCTGGCGTTTAACACTGAAGCTTTCTTT. Translation gives CASSQDLAFNTEAFF.

This clonotype was seen at least ten times. The junction shows a germline mismatch at one end, possibly a read error. This chain links TRBV5-1 with TRBJ2-1, with D possibly being TRBD1 (5 bases). The CDR3 sequence is 12 residues long. Germline V CDR1 and CDR2: SGHRS, YFSETQ. CDR3 protein: CASSLTDNEQFF. CDR3 nucleotide sequence: TGTGCCAGCAGCTTGACAGACAATGAGCAGTTCTTC.

The rearrangement joins TRBV21-1 to TRBJ1-4; TRBD1, as called in the table, went unchecked against the DNA. TRBV21-1 is termed a pseudogene. The CDR3 totals 15 residues. The chain's CDR3 is CASSKEVQGDEKLFF. CDR3 sequence (DNA): TGTGCCAGCAGCAAAGAGGTGCAGGGGGATGAAAAACTGTTTTTT.

The chain joins TRBV10-3 to TRBJ2-7, with D possibly TRBD1 on 6 matching bases. Trimming took 3 bases from V and 6 from J, leaving 15 bases between them. CDR1 is ENHRY and CDR2 is SYGVKD in the germline V gene. This CDR3 comprises 14 residues. As DNA, the CDR3 is TGTGCCATCAGTGAACTCGGGACACATGGCGAGCAGTACTTC. The encoded protein is CAISELGTHGEQYF.

J is TRBJ2-3 and V is TRBV3-1, with 11 bases matching TRBD2. This CDR3 spans 18 amino acids. The V segment lost 4 bases and the J segment 4 bases; nucleotides outside the gene matches: 13. Germline V gives CDR1 LGHDT, CDR2 YNNKEL (reference sequence). CDR3 in amino acids: CASSLAPRGTSGSDTQYF. The CDR3 nucleotides are TGTGCCAGCAGCCTCGCACCCCGCGGGACTAGCGGTTCAGATACGCAGTATTTT.

The CDR3, as DNA: TGTGCCAGCAGTACGACTAGCGGGGGCGTCGAGACCCAGTACTTC. This codes for CASSTTSGGVETQYF. V gene TRBV6-5 combines with J gene TRBJ2-4; 12 positions agree with TRBD2. The J call could be wrong; TRBJ2-5 is a better fit for the DNA end. Germline CDR1 and CDR2: MNHEY and SVGAGI. The CDR3 length is 15 residues.

In regard to this clonotype: Mismatch with germline at one junction end may stem from a read error. The chain uses TRBV11-2 and TRBJ2-3; TRBD2 agrees at 13 bases. The CDR3 loop spans 18 amino acids. The V gene's germline CDR1 is SGHAT and CDR2 FQNNGV. CDR3 loop: CASSLGTSGGPNTDTKYF. The CDR3 DNA is TGTGCCAGCAGCTTAGGGACTAGCGGGGGCCCAAACACAGATACGAAGTATTTT.

Of note for this clonotype: One end of the junction fails to match germline, which may point to a read error. This chain links TRBV4-3 with TRBJ2-3, with a tentative D call TRBD1 (6 bases). CDR3 length equals 20 residues. The germline V gene encodes CDR1 LGHNA and CDR2 YSLEER. The CDR3 is CASNQEDLPARGLRKGSQYF. The CDR3 DNA reads as TGCGCCAGCAACCAAGAAGACCTCCCGGCCAGGGGTCTCAGGAAAGGTTCGCAGTATTTT.